One sample yielded the 27 T cell receptor beta chains listed below, sequenced in a study of response to subunit inactivated influenza vaccine. TCRdb ran MiXCR on the RT-PCR reads and lists one entry per CDR3 protein. The table shows roughly 700,000 distinct CDR3 sequences, with about 15% occurring only once. The sample was PBMCs from blood, taken approximately 15 days before vaccination. Receptors originate from a man aged 50 or older who received an inactivated influenza vaccine.

The chain employs TRBV7-2 and TRBJ1-1; no clear D gene. V dropped 1 base and J dropped 0 bases, with 6 bases sitting between them. Germline CDR1 reads SGHTA; CDR2 reads FQGNSA. This CDR3 spans 14 amino acids. The CDR3 sequence: CASSLVGVNTEAFF. CDR3 coding DNA: TGTGCCAGCAGCTTAGTCGGCGTGAACACTGAAGCTTTCTTT. Using reference TRBV7-2 and TRBJ1-1 for the parts outside the CDR3, the full variable domain is GAGVSQSPSNKVTEKGKDVELRCDPISGHTALYWYRQSLGQGLEFLIYFQGNSAPDKSGLPSDRFSAERTGGSVSTLTIQRTQQEDSAVYLCASSLVGVNTEAFFGQGTRLTVV.

This clonotype was seen a handful of times. The rearrangement uses TRBV5-4 and TRBJ2-1, with 9 positions matching TRBD2. Trimming took 1 base from V and 9 from J; bases not matched to a gene: 11. The CDR3 loop spans 16 amino acids. Germline V CDR1 and CDR2: SGHNT, YYREEE (reference sequence). CDR3 nucleotides: TGTGCCAGCAGCTTGTTGCTGCGGGGGGGCCTTGGTGAGCAGTTCTTC. It is translated as CASSLLLRGGLGEQFF.

The chain has TRBV9 and TRBJ2-1, with D tentatively TRBD2 (6 bases). The V end lost 2 bases, the J end lost 9 bases, and 9 bases lay between the germline ends. Germline lookup yields CDR1 SGDLS and CDR2 YYNGEE. The CDR3 is 12 amino acids. The CDR3 region is CASSVWGGEQFF. The CDR3 nucleotides are TGTGCCAGCAGCGTGTGGGGAGGTGAGCAGTTCTTC.

This chain connects TRBV5-1 to TRBJ2-1; the D gene could be TRBD1 or TRBD2 (5 bases each). The length of the CDR3 is 16 residues. Germline V CDR1 and CDR2: SGHRS, YFSETQ. V was cut by 4 bases and J by 0 bases, with 14 bases left in between. CDR3 coding DNA: TGCGCCAGCAGCAAAAGGGACCTCGGCTCCTACAATGAGCAGTTCTTC. Its translation is CASSKRDLGSYNEQFF.

This clonotype was observed a handful of times. At one boundary the junction diverges from the germline segment, which might be a read error. The chain combines TRBV6-2 or TRBV6-3 with TRBJ2-7; the D is unclear. Germline V gives CDR1 MNHEY, CDR2 SVGEGT. This CDR3 has 13 residues. CDR3 sequence: CASSYSTAVLIPF. The CDR3 DNA reads as TGTGCCAGCAGTTACTCTACAGCAGTACTTATTCCTTTC.

The table lists this clonotype with a few counts. This chain joins TRBV20-1 and TRBJ2-3, with 11 bases lining up with TRBD2. Germline V gene lookup returns CDR1 DFQATT and CDR2 SNEGSKA (reference sequence). V lost 4 bases, J lost 4 bases, and 4 bases stayed unmatched. The CDR3 totals 14 residues. The CDR3 protein is CSAIAGGPADTQYF. CDR3 nucleotides: TGCAGTGCTATAGCGGGAGGGCCAGCAGATACGCAGTATTTT.

This clonotype was detected only a few times. The chain has TRBV5-1 and TRBJ2-7; 7 nucleotides agree with TRBD1. The CDR3 is 14 amino acids. V gave up 3 bases and J gave up 3 bases; unmatched junction bases: 6. Germline CDR1 reads SGHRS; CDR2 reads YFSETQ. CDR3 amino acids: CASSSPGQHYEQYF. Here the CDR3 DNA reads TGCGCCAGCAGCTCTCCGGGACAGCACTACGAGCAGTACTTC.

The rearrangement uses TRBV5-4 and TRBJ2-3; tentatively, D is TRBD2 (7 bases). Trimming took off 0 bases at V and 1 base at J, with 18 bases between the two ends. The CDR3 sequence is 18 residues long. Germline V gene lookup returns CDR1 SGHNT and CDR2 YYREEE (reference sequence). For the CDR3, the DNA is TGTGCCAGCAGCTTGGGTGGCGGGGGCGCCCCTCGCACAGATACGCAGTATTTT. Its protein product is CASSLGGGGAPRTDTQYF.

At least ten counts were recorded for this clonotype. This chain links TRBV7-9 with TRBJ2-1; unclear D gene. Germline CDR1 is SEHNR and CDR2 is FQNEAQ (reference sequence). The CDR3 loop spans 13 amino acids. V lost 3 bases and J 15 bases, leaving 18 bases between the germline ends. This CDR3 is CASSFSQDEQSFF. The DNA of the CDR3 is TGTGCCAGCAGCTTTTCTCAGGATGAGCAGTCGTTCTTC.

This clonotype was seen repeatedly, ten times or more. This chain links TRBV20-1 with TRBJ2-7; TRBD1 matches at 9 bases. Per the germline V gene, CDR1 is DFQATT and CDR2 is SNEGSKA (reference sequence). V lost 5 bases to trimming and J lost 4 bases; unmatched junction nucleotides: 6. The CDR3 contains 13 residues. CDR3 protein: CSARGQGGYEQYF. The CDR3, as DNA: TGCAGTGCTCGGGGACAGGGAGGATACGAGCAGTACTTC.

The table lists this clonotype with a few counts. The CDR3 sequence: CASSPVGGVGETQYF. The CDR3 DNA is TGTGCCAGCAGCCCAGTTGGCGGGGTAGGGGAGACCCAGTACTTC. V usage is TRBV7-9 and J usage is TRBJ2-5; tentatively, D is TRBD2 (6 bases). Trimming cost V 5 bases and J 5 bases, with 18 bases left between them. The CDR3 runs to 15 residues. Germline assignment: CDR1 SEHNR and CDR2 FQNEAQ (reference sequence).

This clonotype was recorded at least ten times. This chain connects TRBV29-1 to TRBJ2-3; no clear D. Germline V gene lookup returns CDR1 SQVTM and CDR2 ANQGSEA. V lost 7 bases to trimming and J lost 2 bases, with 13 bases between them. This CDR3 has 13 residues. The CDR3 protein is CSGTIWATDTQYF. In DNA form, the CDR3 reads TGCAGCGGCACCATATGGGCCACAGATACGCAGTATTTT.

The rearrangement joins TRBV4-3 to TRBJ2-1; no definite D call. Deletions cut 3 bases from V and 8 bases from J, with 11 bases between. From germline, CDR1 is LGHNA and CDR2 YSLEER. CDR3 length: 13 amino acids. This chain's CDR3 is CASSHSSPDEQFF. CDR3 DNA sequence: TGCGCCAGCAGCCATTCTTCTCCCGATGAGCAGTTCTTC.

The chain recombines TRBV14 with TRBJ2-7; TRBD1 might be the D (5 bases). The germline V and J ends were trimmed by 5 bases and 3 bases, with 20 bases remaining between them. This CDR3 region has 16 residues. The germline gives CDR1 SGHDN, CDR2 FVKESK. CDR3 protein: CASSSTAGPRYYEQYF. The CDR3 nucleotides are TGTGCCAGCAGCTCTACTGCAGGGCCCCGTTACTACGAGCAGTACTTC.

This clonotype was detected a few times. V gene TRBV7-8 combines with J gene TRBJ2-1; the match to TRBD2 covers 9 bases. V gave up 5 bases and J gave up 1 base; unmatched junction bases: 9. The CDR3 length is 17 residues. CDR1 and CDR2 (germline): SGHVS, FQNEAQ. CDR3 residues: CASSGASGAISYNEQFF. For the CDR3, the DNA is TGTGCCAGCAGCGGGGCTAGCGGGGCTATTTCCTACAATGAGCAGTTCTTC.

This clonotype was detected a few times. V and J are TRBV20-1 and TRBJ2-1, with TRBD2 identical over 7 bases. The length of the CDR3 is 13 residues. From germline, CDR1 is DFQATT and CDR2 SNEGSKA (reference sequence). V trimming: 4 bases; J trimming: 8 bases; junction bases outside the gene matches: 8. CDR3 loop: CSATSGINDEQFF. The CDR3 DNA follows: TGCAGTGCTACCAGCGGGATTAACGATGAGCAGTTCTTC.

The chain employs TRBV10-3 and TRBJ2-7; D is perhaps TRBD1 (6 bases). In germline, CDR1 is ENHRY, CDR2 SYGVKD. With 6 bases removed from V and 4 bases from J, the gap between germline ends came to 13 bases. This CDR3 spans 13 amino acids. For the CDR3, the DNA is TGTGCCATCAGCGAACAGGACAGTTACGAGCAGTACTTC. This codes for CAISEQDSYEQYF.

A few counts support this clonotype. The chain links TRBV15 to TRBJ2-2; TRBD2 might be the D (7 bases). This CDR3 contains 17 residues. The germline V gene has CDR1 LNHNV and CDR2 YYDKDF (reference sequence). The V end lost 1 base, the J end lost 6 bases, and 18 bases lay between the germline ends. In DNA form, the CDR3 reads TGTGCCACCAGCAGAGGGGGAGGCGGGGGCCGGGCCGGGGAGCTGTTTTTT. Protein product: CATSRGGGGGRAGELFF.

This chain links TRBV12-5 with TRBJ2-6; 7 bases match TRBD1. Germline V gives CDR1 LGHNT, CDR2 FRNRAP. The CDR3 length is 19 residues. The V and J ends lost 2 bases and 2 bases, in that order; junction bases with no gene match: 12. The CDR3 is CASGLIHQQGPTGANVLTF. For the CDR3, the DNA is TGTGCTAGTGGTTTGATTCATCAACAGGGGCCGACTGGGGCCAACGTCCTGACTTTC.

A note on this clonotype: One junction end disagrees with the germline gene, perhaps due to a read error. This chain uses TRBV6-2 or TRBV6-3 with TRBJ1-5; a weak D match, TRBD1 (6 bases). Germline values: CDR1 MNHEY, CDR2 SVGEGT. This CDR3 has 15 residues. Written as DNA, the CDR3 is TGTGCCAGCAGCCGGACAGCTCATAGCAATCAGCACCAGGATTTT. Protein product: CASSRTAHSNQHQDF.

Ten or more counts support this clonotype. This rearrangement joins TRBV12-3 or TRBV12-4 to TRBJ2-1; 13 bases agree with TRBD2. CDR3 length: 15 amino acids. V was clipped by 4 bases and J by 5 bases; unmatched bases: 2. The CDR3 reads CASSWGTSGNNEQFF. CDR3 bases: TGTGCCAGCAGTTGGGGGACTAGCGGGAACAATGAGCAGTTCTTC.

A few counts support this clonotype. The V call is TRBV20-1, the J call TRBJ2-3; 7 bases align to TRBD1. The CDR3 runs 15 residues. CDR1 is DFQATT, CDR2 SNEGSKA, per germline (reference sequence). The V gene end was trimmed by 6 bases and the J gene end by 1 base; junction bases not matched to a gene: 10. CDR3 loop: CSAVRTGSGTDTQYF. For the CDR3, the DNA is TGCAGTGCAGTCCGGACAGGATCGGGCACAGATACGCAGTATTTT.

This rearrangement joins TRBV28 to TRBJ2-7, with TRBD2 matching over 10 bases. J was trimmed by 5 bases and V by 11 bases; bases with no gene match: 12. The CDR3 extends over 14 amino acids. Germline V lookup: CDR1 MDHEN, CDR2 SYDVKM. This CDR3 reads CAHRGTSDFDEQYF. The CDR3 nucleotides read TGTGCCCACAGGGGGACTAGCGACTTCGACGAGCAGTACTTC.

This chain connects TRBV14 to TRBJ1-3, with a weak D call TRBD1 (5 bases). This CDR3 comprises 17 residues. Germline assignment: CDR1 SGHDN and CDR2 FVKESK. V lost 2 bases to trimming and J lost 9 bases, with 23 bases between them. CDR3 loop: CASSQTGGTVFSGTIYF. CDR3 coding DNA: TGTGCCAGCAGCCAAACGGGAGGGACGGTCTTCAGCGGCACCATATATTTT.

Many counts were recorded for this clonotype. This chain uses TRBV29-1 with TRBJ1-2, with unresolved D. The germline V and J ends were trimmed by 3 bases and 6 bases, with 20 bases remaining between them. Germline assignment: CDR1 SQVTM and CDR2 ANQGSEA. The CDR3 length is 15 residues. The CDR3 DNA reads TGCAGCGTTGAGGAATGGGTGAAGGCTGGGGATGGCTACACCTTC. Protein product: CSVEEWVKAGDGYTF.

Many counts were recorded for this clonotype. The gene calls are TRBV6-5 and TRBJ2-7; 9 bases line up with TRBD1. Germline CDR1 is MNHEY and CDR2 is SVGAGI. CDR3 size: 14 residues. Losses at the gene ends were 2 bases for V and 4 bases for J; bases not matched to a gene: 3. The CDR3 bases are TGTGCCAGCAGTTACACGGGACAGGGATACGAGCAGTACTTC. This translates into CASSYTGQGYEQYF.

This clonotype was counted ten times or more. The chain has TRBV12-3 or TRBV12-4 and TRBJ1-2, with 7 bases matching TRBD1. V lost 5 bases, J lost 5 bases, and 14 bases stayed unmatched. The CDR3 length is 16 residues. The CDR3 loop is CASSPSGGTAPYGYTF. The CDR3 nucleotides are TGTGCCAGCAGTCCATCCGGGGGGACAGCACCATATGGCTACACCTTC.